What follows are 24 T cell receptor beta chains derived from one specimen sequenced in a study of glioma-infiltrating T cells. Amplification of TCR alpha and beta CDR3 regions from RNA used iRepertoire nested multiplex PCR. TCRdb processed the multiplex PCR reads anew with MiXCR; each CDR3 protein has one entry. The table lists more than 95,000 distinct CDR3 sequences, approximately 25% of them singletons. Sequencing was carried out using glioma tissue, nonneoplastic brain tissue, or PBMCs (not recorded which). These receptor sequences come from a human donor with low-grade glioma or glioblastoma, undergoing nonglioma brain surgery, or in good health (not recorded which).

This clonotype occurred many times. This CDR3 is CASSLLSSGDNEQFF. CDR3 in DNA: TGTGCCAGCAGCTTACTGTCTAGCGGGGACAATGAGCAGTTCTTC. The chain employs TRBV7-6 and TRBJ2-1; 9 positions agree with TRBD2. The CDR3 loop spans 15 amino acids. The germline V gene encodes CDR1 SGHVS and CDR2 FNYEAQ. V dropped 2 bases and J dropped 5; count of bases not matched to a gene: 4.

This clonotype showed up just a few times. This chain joins TRBV7-2 and TRBJ1-3, with TRBD1 matching over 8 bases. Germline values: CDR1 SGHTA, CDR2 FQGNSA. Losses at the gene ends were 3 bases for V and 3 bases for J; bases not matched to a gene: 7. CDR3 length: 16 residues. CDR3 DNA sequence: TGTGCCAGCAGCTTGCAGAGGACAGGGTTTGGAAACACCATATATTTT. Translation: CASSLQRTGFGNTIYF.

This clonotype was seen many times. CDR3 region: CASSYGTVNSNSPLHF. The CDR3 DNA sequence: TGTGCCAGCAGTTATGGGACCGTAAACTCCAATTCACCCCTCCACTTT. The chain links TRBV6-1 to TRBJ1-6, with D possibly matching TRBD1 (5 bases). Trimming removed 5 bases from V and 7 bases from J, with 18 bases in between. This CDR3 region has 16 residues. Germline values: CDR1 MNHNS, CDR2 SASEGT.

This clonotype was seen repeatedly, ten times or more. The chain carries TRBV24-1 and TRBJ1-2; perhaps TRBD1 as D (5 bases). The germline V and J ends were trimmed by 4 bases and 0 bases, with 8 bases remaining between them. CDR1 KGHDR and CDR2 SFDVKD come from the germline V gene. The CDR3 runs to 14 residues. The CDR3 nucleotides are TGTGCCACCAGTGACAGGGCGACTAACTATGGCTACACCTTC. Amino acids: CATSDRATNYGYTF.

In the case of this clonotype: A single base separates this from a much larger clone, so it may be a read error. The chain links TRBV7-9 to TRBJ1-2, with a weak D call TRBD1 (6 bases). Germline CDR1 SEHNR, CDR2 FQNEAQ (reference sequence). The CDR3 is 16 amino acids. CDR3 amino acids: CASSLIRTDNNYGYAF. The DNA of the CDR3 is TGTGCCAGCAGCTTAATTCGGACAGACAATAACTATGGCTACGCCTTC.

Worth noting for this clonotype: A much larger clone sits a single nucleotide away, making a read error possible. This sequence joins TRBV3-1 and TRBJ2-7, with 8 bases matching TRBD2. The germline gives CDR1 LGHDT, CDR2 YNNKEL (reference sequence). Germline trimming cut 4 bases from V and 7 bases from J; bases unmatched to any gene: 9. The CDR3 has 14 amino acids. CDR3 residues: CASSLTSARGEQYF. The CDR3 DNA sequence: TGTGCCAGCAGCCTGACTAGCGCGAGAGGTGAGCAGTACTTC.

A few counts support this clonotype. It may be a read error: a sequence one base away is much more abundant. The CDR3 end shows no conserved phenylalanine or tryptophan, and so a read error is likely. The V call is TRBV28, the J call TRBJ1-1; D uncertain. Germline V lookup: CDR1 MDHEN, CDR2 SYDVKM. This CDR3 spans 14 amino acids. Trimming removed 1 base from V and 5 bases from J, with 11 bases in between. CDR3: CASSLSEGGTEAFL. CDR3 nucleotides: TGTGCCAGCAGTTTATCGGAGGGAGGGACTGAAGCTTTCCTT.

The table lists this clonotype with many counts. Possible read error: a much larger clone is one base away. V is TRBV6-2 or TRBV6-3 and J is TRBJ1-1; unclear D gene. CDR1 and CDR2 from the germline V gene are MNHEY and SVGEGT. The CDR3 is made up of 12 amino acids. CDR3 protein: CSTQDPKREAFF. Written as DNA, the CDR3 is TGTTCCACGCAGGACCCGAAACGTGAAGCTTTCTTT.

This clonotype was detected a few times. V gene TRBV19 combines with J gene TRBJ1-4; no firm D call. The CDR3 contains 12 residues. The V gene lost 6 bases and the J gene lost 4 bases, with 6 bases spanning the gap. Germline assignment: CDR1 LNHDA and CDR2 SQIVND (reference sequence). The chain's CDR3 is CASSRRNEKLFF. In DNA form, the CDR3 reads TGTGCCAGTAGCAGGCGTAATGAAAAACTGTTTTTT.

The rearrangement links TRBV7-2 to TRBJ2-7; no clear D gene. Deletions cut 4 bases from V and 6 bases from J, with 22 bases between. There are 16 residues in the CDR3. CDR1 and CDR2 from the germline V gene are SGHTA and FQGNSA. The CDR3 region has the DNA TGTGCCAGCAGCTCCCATGCCCGAACGCTTAGGGTCGAGCAGTACTTC. This gives the protein CASSSHARTLRVEQYF.

This clonotype was picked up a small number of times. The V gene is TRBV12-5, the J gene TRBJ2-7; weak D call: TRBD2 (5 bases). The germline V gene encodes CDR1 LGHNT and CDR2 FRNRAP. V was trimmed by 4 bases and J by 2 bases, leaving 12 bases between them. The CDR3 contains 14 residues. The CDR3 here is CASGYGPGTYEQYF. The CDR3 DNA sequence: TGTGCTAGTGGTTACGGACCGGGAACCTACGAGCAGTACTTC.

This clonotype was counted once. A much larger clone sits a single nucleotide away, making a read error possible. The CDR3 loop is CASTPSRDSPYEQYF. DNA of the CDR3: TGTGCCAGCACCCCCTCACGGGACAGTCCCTACGAGCAGTACTTC. V and J are TRBV7-2 and TRBJ2-7, with 7 bases matching TRBD1. This CDR3 region has 15 residues. Germline V gene data show CDR1 as SGHTA and CDR2 as FQGNSA. Losses at the gene ends were 7 bases for V and 2 bases for J; bases not matched to a gene: 11.

This clonotype was detected many times. The chain employs TRBV27 and TRBJ1-3, with a possible D match to TRBD1 (6 bases). Germline-derived CDR1 and CDR2 are MNHEY and SMNVEV (reference sequence). V was cut by 7 bases and J by 4 bases, with 11 bases left in between. The CDR3 consists of 13 residues. The CDR3 is CASKQGYGNTIYF. As DNA, the CDR3 is TGTGCCAGCAAACAGGGTTACGGAAACACCATATATTTT.

The rearrangement uses TRBV12-3 or TRBV12-4 and TRBJ2-7; weak D call: TRBD2 (7 bases). The CDR3 contains 17 residues. The V and J ends lost 1 base and 1 base respectively, with 17 bases between them. The DNA of the CDR3 is TGTGCCAGCAGTTTAGGTCGCCGGGGGGCGACATCCTACGAGCAGTACTTC. Translating it yields CASSLGRRGATSYEQYF.

Comments on this clonotype: This may stem from a read error, because a much larger clone lies one nucleotide away. The chain uses TRBV7-2 and TRBJ2-7, with D perhaps being TRBD1 or TRBD2 (5 bases each). Germline V gene sequence: CDR1 SGHTA, CDR2 FQGNSA. The CDR3 contains 14 residues. Deletions cut 5 bases from V and 3 bases from J, with 14 bases between. CDR3 residues: CASSRSGRGYEQYF. CDR3 DNA: TGTGCCAGCAGCAGGTCGGGACGGGGCTACGAGCAGTACTTC.

This clonotype was seen many times. The V call is TRBV29-1, the J call TRBJ2-3; D is perhaps TRBD1 or TRBD2 (5 bases each). The V and J ends lost 4 bases and 2 bases respectively, with 16 bases between them. There are 15 residues in the CDR3. Germline CDR1 is SQVTM and CDR2 is ANQGSEA. CDR3 in amino acids: CSVVKGPSDTDTQYF. CDR3 bases: TGCAGCGTTGTTAAGGGACCCTCGGACACAGATACGCAGTATTTT.

The chain employs TRBV11-1 and TRBJ1-3, with D unresolved. The germline V gene encodes CDR1 SGHAT and CDR2 FQDESV (reference sequence). V was clipped by 5 bases and J by 0 bases, with 14 bases between them. The CDR3 runs 16 residues. In DNA, the CDR3 is TGTGCCAGCAGCCCGGGAGGACGGGACTCTGGAAACACCATATATTTT. This sequence encodes CASSPGGRDSGNTIYF.

This sequence joins TRBV5-5 and TRBJ2-1; D is possibly TRBD2 (6 bases). This CDR3 region has 14 residues. Germline V lookup: CDR1 SGHKS, CDR2 YYEKEE (reference sequence). The V and J ends lost 4 bases and 6 bases respectively, with 14 bases between them. In DNA, the CDR3 is TGTGCCAGCAGCCAGCTACTAGCACTCAATGAGCAGTTCTTC. Amino acid sequence: CASSQLLALNEQFF. The whole variable domain, remainder taken from reference TRBV5-5 and TRBJ2-1, is DAGVTQSPTHLIKTRGQQVTLRCSPISGHKSVSWYQQVLGQGPQFIFQYYEKEERGRGNFPDRFSARQFPNYSSELNVNALLLGDSALYLCASSQLLALNEQFFGPGTRLTVL.

This rearrangement joins TRBV12-3 or TRBV12-4 to TRBJ1-2; 8 bases are shared with TRBD1. This CDR3 comprises 16 residues. Trimming cost V 5 bases and J 0 bases; bases outside gene matches: 8. The DNA for the CDR3 is TGTGCCAGCAGTCCGCAAGACAGGGGCGCTAACTATGGCTACACCTTC. Translated, it gives CASSPQDRGANYGYTF.

There are many counts of this clonotype. This chain links TRBV2 with TRBJ1-1, with D unresolved. The V gene's germline CDR1 is SNHLY and CDR2 FYNNEI. The CDR3 runs to 14 residues. V dropped 7 bases and J dropped 0 bases, with 12 bases sitting between them. CDR3 sequence: CASKVGSLNTEAFF. In DNA, the CDR3 is TGTGCCAGCAAAGTGGGCAGCTTGAACACTGAAGCTTTCTTT.

CDR3 DNA: TGTGCCAGTAGTAGCGGACAGGGAGGGAGCACTGAAGCTTTCTTT. Protein product: CASSSGQGGSTEAFF. The chain has TRBV19 and TRBJ1-1; 8 nucleotides align to TRBD1. V shed 4 bases and J 4 bases; nucleotides not matched to a gene: 8. This CDR3 is built from 15 residues. CDR1 LNHDA and CDR2 SQIVND come from the germline V gene (reference sequence).

A word on this clonotype: A much larger clone sits a single nucleotide away, making a read error possible. The rearrangement uses TRBV7-2 and TRBJ2-7, with D tentatively TRBD1 (5 bases). The CDR3 covers 15 residues. Trimming stripped 1 base from V and 5 bases from J, with 15 bases between. Germline lookup yields CDR1 SGHTA and CDR2 FQGNSA. The CDR3 is CASSLVSQVDHEQYF. The DNA of the CDR3 is TGTGCCAGCAGCTTAGTTTCACAGGTGGACCACGAGCAGTACTTC.

V usage is TRBV7-6 and J usage is TRBJ2-5; D is perhaps TRBD2 (6 bases). Germline loops: CDR1 SGHVS, CDR2 FNYEAQ. V was trimmed by 1 base and J by 5 bases, leaving 11 bases between them. The CDR3 is 14 amino acids. Here the CDR3 DNA reads TGTGCCAGCAGCTTAGTCGGGGGAATGGAGACCCAGTACTTC. Protein sequence: CASSLVGGMETQYF.

This clonotype was seen a few times. A single base separates this from a much larger clone, so it may be a read error. The conserved final phenylalanine or tryptophan is absent from the CDR3, which likely points to a read error. This chain uses TRBV6-2 or TRBV6-3 with TRBJ2-1, with TRBD2 matching 10 bases. The length of the CDR3 is 16 residues. Germline CDR1 reads MNHEY; CDR2 reads SVGEGT. The V gene end was trimmed by 5 bases and the J gene end by 6 bases; junction bases not matched to a gene: 10. The CDR3 is CASSLRVLAGINEQFS. The CDR3 DNA reads TGTGCCAGCAGTCTCCGCGTACTAGCGGGGATCAATGAGCAGTTCTCC.